The source of this T cell receptor (beta chain) is a study of CD8+ T cells in alopecia areata. Study information: Treated patients received oral tofacitinib, 5 to 10 mg twice daily. General observations from the study: Clarity of TCR sharing across patients fell short of that in mice, possibly HLA-related.

Sequencing templates came from extracted RNA that was reverse transcribed into cDNA. The repertoire was sequenced with immunoSEQ multiplex PCR; TCRdb's copy has only in-frame clones and lacks some. The sample carries 150,000 to 200,000 clones, just under 65% recorded once. The germline V gene has CDR1 SQVTM and CDR2 ANQGSEA. Trimming took 6 bases from V and 7 from J; bases not matched to a gene: 4. CDR3 size: 13 residues. In the case of this clone: What it binds is not known.

Treatment indicated: oral pan-JAK inhibitor, 5-10 mg twice daily. Alopecia areata patients had lesional scalp punch biopsies and peripheral blood taken from them. The sequence was obtained from a human donor with alopecia areata. This sequence joins TRBV29-1 and TRBJ2-2; 11 bases agree with TRBD1. Material: CD4+ T cells sorted from blood, obtained around week 50, from a patient treated with tofacitinib. In DNA form, the CDR3 reads TGCAGCGTCGGGACAGGGGGTGTCGGGGAGCTGTTTTTT. This translates into CSVGTGGVGELFF.